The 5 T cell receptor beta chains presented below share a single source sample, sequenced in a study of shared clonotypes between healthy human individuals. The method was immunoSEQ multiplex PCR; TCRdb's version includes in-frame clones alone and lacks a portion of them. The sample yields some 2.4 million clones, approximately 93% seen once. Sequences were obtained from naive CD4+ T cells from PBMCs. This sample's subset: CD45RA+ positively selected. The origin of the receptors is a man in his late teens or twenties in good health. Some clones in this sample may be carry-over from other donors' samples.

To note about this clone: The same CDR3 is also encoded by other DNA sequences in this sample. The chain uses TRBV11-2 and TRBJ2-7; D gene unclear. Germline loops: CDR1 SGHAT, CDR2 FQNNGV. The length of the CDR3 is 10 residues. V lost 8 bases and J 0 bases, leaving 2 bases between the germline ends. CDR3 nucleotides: TGTGCCAGCTCCTCCTACGAGCAGTACTTC. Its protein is CASSSYEQYF.

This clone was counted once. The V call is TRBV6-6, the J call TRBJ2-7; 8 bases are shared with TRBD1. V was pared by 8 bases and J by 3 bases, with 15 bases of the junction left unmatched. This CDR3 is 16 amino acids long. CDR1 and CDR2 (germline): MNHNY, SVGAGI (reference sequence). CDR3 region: CASRTGTGGRRYEQYF. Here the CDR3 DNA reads TGTGCCAGCCGCACCGGGACAGGAGGAAGGCGCTACGAGCAGTACTTC.

Here the CDR3 reads CASSPISGSGDEQYF. As DNA, the CDR3 is TGTGCCAGCAGCCCGATTAGCGGGAGTGGCGACGAGCAGTACTTC. The chain employs TRBV5-6 and TRBJ2-7, with 9 bases identical to TRBD2. Per the germline V gene, CDR1 is SGHDT and CDR2 is YYEEEE. With V trimmed by 4 bases and J by 5 bases, 10 bases remained unmatched. CDR3 size: 15 residues.

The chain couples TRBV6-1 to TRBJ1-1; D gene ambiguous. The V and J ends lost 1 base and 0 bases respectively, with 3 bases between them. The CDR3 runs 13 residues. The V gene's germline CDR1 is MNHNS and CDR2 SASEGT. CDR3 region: CASSEVLNTEAFF. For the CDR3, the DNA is TGTGCCAGCAGTGAAGTCTTGAACACTGAAGCTTTCTTT.

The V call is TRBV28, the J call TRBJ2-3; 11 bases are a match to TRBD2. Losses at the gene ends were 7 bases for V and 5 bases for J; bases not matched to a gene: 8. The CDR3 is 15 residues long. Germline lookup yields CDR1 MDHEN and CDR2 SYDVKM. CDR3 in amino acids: CASTLLAGAEDTQYF. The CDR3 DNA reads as TGTGCCAGCACCTTACTAGCGGGAGCGGAAGATACGCAGTATTTT.